This TCR beta chain was captured by sequencing in a study of PD-L1 blockade in urothelial cancer. As for the study in general: When blood samples were assessed, the median T cell count was some 150,000.

Profiled with immunoSEQ multiplex PCR; TCRdb holds only in-frame clones, not every one. The sample yields tens of thousands of clones, approximately 90% seen once. V was pared by 6 bases and J by 5 bases, with 18 bases between. The CDR3 is 14 amino acids. Germline CDR1 reads SGHTS; CDR2 reads YDEGEE. The time point: peripheral blood 6 weeks after treatment start. Patients were diagnosed with urothelial carcinoma, either locally advanced or metastatic. The sequencing used PBMCs, collected around atezolizumab (anti-PD-L1) treatment. The receptor was isolated from a woman at least 80 years old with urothelial cancer. The V call is TRBV5-8, the J call TRBJ2-7; D is possibly TRBD1 (5 bases). The DNA for the CDR3 is TGTGCCAGCACAGGGATCTTAGGGTACAACGAGCAGTACTTC. Encoded protein: CASTGILGYNEQYF.